This T cell receptor (beta chain) was captured in a study of T cell responses to AZD1222 COVID-19 vaccine. Study results and caveats: In a largely white British group with more females than males, clonal diversity was possibly underestimated. Only a handful of AZD1222 recipients tested seropositive at baseline. Vaccine-related CD4 TCRs covered spike, predominating at 160-218 and 743-854. Within unmutated variant regions lay the reported targets of nearly half of spike-specific TCRs.

About this clone itself: The antigen is not known.

This CDR3 comprises 14 residues. Trimming removed 1 base from V and 1 base from J, with 6 bases in between. The germline V gene has CDR1 SGHRS and CDR2 YFSETQ. The repertoire was sequenced with immunoSEQ multiplex PCR; TCRdb's copy has only in-frame clones and lacks some. The sample shows more than 110,000 clones, about 93% of them seen only once. This receptor was taken from an adult in good health. V gene TRBV5-1 combines with J gene TRBJ1-5; the D is unclear. This sample comprised peripheral blood, obtained on day 0 of AZD1222 vaccination. The CDR3 reads CASSLSGSNQPQHF. The DNA for the CDR3 is TGCGCCAGCAGCTTGAGCGGGAGCAATCAGCCCCAGCATTTT.